This section outlines one TCR beta chain sequence together with its context. The sample originates from a study of T cells in Graves' hyperthyroidism and ophthalmopathy. The TCR beta CDR3 regions underwent amplification using RNA transcripts as the source. TCR CDR3 regions were first amplified by RT-PCR with HTBI primers. TCRdb reprocessed the multiplex PCR reads via MiXCR and lists one record per CDR3 protein. The repertoire holds around 660,000 distinct CDR3 sequences, with 45% as singletons. In germline, CDR1 is MNHNS, CDR2 SASEGT. V lost 5 bases to trimming and J lost 5 bases; unmatched junction nucleotides: 4. The CDR3 loop spans 15 amino acids.

Sequencing was performed on peripheral blood or thyroid tissue (not recorded which). The chain is built from TRBV6-1 and TRBJ2-2; TRBD1 matches at 11 bases. This receptor was taken from an adult man with Graves' disease, either hyperthyroidism or ophthalmopathy (not recorded which). The CDR3 loop is CASSQGQGGTGELFF. The CDR3 DNA reads as TGTGCCAGCAGTCAGGGACAGGGGGGAACCGGGGAGCTGTTTTTT.